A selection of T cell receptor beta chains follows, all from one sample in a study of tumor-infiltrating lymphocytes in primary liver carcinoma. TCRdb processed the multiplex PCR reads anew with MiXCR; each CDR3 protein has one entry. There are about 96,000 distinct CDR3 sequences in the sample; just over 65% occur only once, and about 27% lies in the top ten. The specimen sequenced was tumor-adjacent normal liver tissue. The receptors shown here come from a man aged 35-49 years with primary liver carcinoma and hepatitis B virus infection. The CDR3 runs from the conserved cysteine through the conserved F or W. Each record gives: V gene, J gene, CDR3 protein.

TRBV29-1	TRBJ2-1	CSVLSSGYGELFF
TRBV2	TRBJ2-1	CASNEDGNNEQFF
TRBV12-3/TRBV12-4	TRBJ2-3	CASSLVVSDTQYF
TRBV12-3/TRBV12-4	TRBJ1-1	CASRPRLGNPEAFF
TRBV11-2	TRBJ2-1	CASSDPTWPRGDEQFF
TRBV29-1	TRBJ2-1	CSVRDVSSYNEQFF
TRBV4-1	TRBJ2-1	CASSQGVTYNKQFF
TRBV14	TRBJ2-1	CASSSVGDSYNEQFF
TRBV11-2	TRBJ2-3	CASSPGLAGGSTDTQYF
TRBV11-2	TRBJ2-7	CAGSPGGYEQYF
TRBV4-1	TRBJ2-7	CASSQERGRRYEQYF
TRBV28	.	CASSPWTGYNEQYF
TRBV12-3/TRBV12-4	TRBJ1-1	CASSPDPWTGGNTEAFF
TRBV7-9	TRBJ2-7	CASSALYGQYF
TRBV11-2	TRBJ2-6	CASSLGTARANVLAF
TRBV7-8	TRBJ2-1	CASSLDLGTTTHNEQFF
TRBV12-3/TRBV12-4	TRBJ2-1	CASSIGAGGPVEQFF
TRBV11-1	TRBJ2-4	CASSQTPTKNIQYF
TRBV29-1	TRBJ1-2	CSVEAQGGYTF
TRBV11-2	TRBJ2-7	CASSLAAGAEQYF
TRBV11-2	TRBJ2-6	CASSILSGANILTF
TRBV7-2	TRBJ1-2	CASIGTGGNYGYTF
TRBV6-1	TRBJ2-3	CASSQSAFDTDTQYF
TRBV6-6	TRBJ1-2	CASSYSSELTF
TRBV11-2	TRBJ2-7	CAGTRAGVGYEQYF
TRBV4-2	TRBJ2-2	CASSQDEDEQSAGELFF
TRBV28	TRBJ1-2	CAVPLDSGGYTF
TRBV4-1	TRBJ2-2	CASSQGPAGGYTGELFF
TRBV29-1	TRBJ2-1	CSVDGTGVVDEQFF
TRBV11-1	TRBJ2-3	CAGTREAAQYF
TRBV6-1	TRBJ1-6	CASREEAKGMSPLHF
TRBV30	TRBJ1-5	CAWRSHASNQPQHF
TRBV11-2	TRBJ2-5	CASSRRTGTQYF
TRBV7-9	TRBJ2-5	CASSSGTSGVTQYF
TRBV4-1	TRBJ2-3	CASSLHRAEGTQYF
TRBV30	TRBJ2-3	CAWSLGQGGADTQYF
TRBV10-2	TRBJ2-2	CAGRFSFAGEMFF
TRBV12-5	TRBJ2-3	CASGFRTDYPTSTDTQYF
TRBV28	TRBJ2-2	CASSLNFPGELFF
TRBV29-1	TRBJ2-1	CSVEDRKRTAADEQFF
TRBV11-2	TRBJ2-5	CVSSLVRASGQKTQYF
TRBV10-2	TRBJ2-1	CASTIAGGGLNEQFF
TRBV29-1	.	CSVEPPGQGPDAQHF
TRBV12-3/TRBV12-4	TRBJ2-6	CASQYGTSGTNVLSF
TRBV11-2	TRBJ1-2	CASSLSSDGRGYTF
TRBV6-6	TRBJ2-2	CASSYIEASGSSGELFF
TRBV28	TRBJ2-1	CASRLGGGSYNEQFF
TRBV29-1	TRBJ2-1	CSVVRNKRESYNEQFF
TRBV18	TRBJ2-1	CASSPSNEQFF
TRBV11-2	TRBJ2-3	CASTGESDTQYF
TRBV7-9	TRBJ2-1	CASRRDNEQFF
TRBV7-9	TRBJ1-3	CASSSPAPLHSGNTIYF
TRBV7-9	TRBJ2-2	CASSFVYGELFF
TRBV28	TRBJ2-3	CASSLWVVSTDTQYF
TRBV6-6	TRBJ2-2	CASRSTWAANTVELFF